The entry below gives a single T cell receptor beta chain sequence along with its context. These data belong to a study of blood T cell repertoires in COVID-19. Study in general: T cells, B-cell-depleted T cells, or PBMCs supplied cDNA or gDNA.

Residents of under 25 US areas, aged 18 to 89 years, made up the participants. Participants' own reports of clinical history determined their cohort assignment. Before being deemed recovered, Cohort 3 donors had two negative PCRs, clearance, or symptom resolution. Losses at the gene ends were 1 base for V and 3 bases for J; bases not matched to a gene: 6. CDR3 length: 15 residues. Germline V gives CDR1 LGHNA, CDR2 YNFKEQ. TCRdb's copy holds only in-frame clones and misses some; the assay was immunoSEQ multiplex PCR. Among approximately 160,000 clones, around 80% were seen once, and the ten largest hold nearly 8%.

The clonotype was recovered from a woman between 50 and 59 years old who had recovered from COVID-19. This chain links TRBV4-2 with TRBJ2-7; 7 bases line up with TRBD2. Sequenced sample: PBMCs or T cells enriched from blood (not recorded which). CDR3 nucleotides: TGTGCCAGCAGCCAAGGGGGGGGGATGCACTACGAGCAGTACTTC. Its translation: CASSQGGGMHYEQYF.